This T cell receptor beta chain comes out of a study of technical replicates of blood from a handful of donors. The repertoire was sequenced with immunoSEQ multiplex PCR; TCRdb's copy has only in-frame clones and lacks some. The sample lists approximately 44,000 clones, roughly 96% occurring once. V lost 4 bases and J 6 bases, leaving 9 bases between the germline ends. This CDR3 has 12 residues. Germline V gene lookup returns CDR1 SEHNR and CDR2 FQNEAQ (reference sequence). The material sequenced was T cells isolated from PBMCs. This sequence was found in a human donor in good health. The V call is TRBV7-9, the J call TRBJ1-2, with a possible D match to TRBD1 (5 bases). The CDR3 region is CASSSGVDGYTF. The CDR3 nucleotides read TGTGCCAGCAGCTCGGGGGTGGATGGCTACACCTTC. Together with reference TRBV7-9 and TRBJ1-2, the CDR3 gives the full variable domain: DTGVSQNPRHKITKRGQNVTFRCDPISEHNRLYWYRQTLGQGPEFLTYFQNEAQLEKSRLLSDRFSAERPKGSFSTLEIQRTEQGDSAMYLCASSSGVDGYTFGSGTRLTVV.